The next 25 T cell receptor beta chains were all read from a single sample in a study of T cells in Graves' hyperthyroidism and ophthalmopathy. RNA transcripts served as the template for amplifying TCR beta CDR3 regions. Researchers ran a first-round RT-PCR on the TCR CDR3 using the HTBI primer set. MiXCR, run by TCRdb on the multiplex PCR reads, gives a single entry per CDR3 protein. The sample carries 400,000 to 550,000 distinct CDR3 sequences, around 14% recorded once. Material for sequencing was blood. The receptors shown here come from a woman between 18 and 29 years old with Graves' hyperthyroidism.

This clonotype was seen ten or more times. V and J are TRBV7-9 and TRBJ2-4, with TRBD2 as a possible D gene (6 bases). Germline loops: CDR1 SEHNR, CDR2 FQNEAQ (reference sequence). Trimming left V 4 bases short and J 0 bases short, with 7 bases between. The CDR3 consists of 14 residues. CDR3 nucleotides: TGTGCCAGCAGCTCCGGGGGAGCCAAAAACATTCAGTACTTC. Translation gives CASSSGGAKNIQYF.

This clonotype was seen many times. This chain links TRBV24-1 with TRBJ2-3, with TRBD1 as a possible D gene (5 bases). Trimming removed 0 bases at V and 4 bases at J, with 10 bases between. The CDR3 loop spans 15 amino acids. Germline V lookup: CDR1 KGHDR, CDR2 SFDVKD. As DNA, the CDR3 is TGTGCCACCAGTGATTTGCCAGGGTCGGCAGATACGCAGTATTTT. Its translation is CATSDLPGSADTQYF.

Many counts were recorded for this clonotype. V gene TRBV11-3 combines with J gene TRBJ2-4; the D gene is possibly TRBD2 (5 bases). CDR1 SGHNT and CDR2 YENEEA come from the germline V gene. CDR3 length equals 13 residues. V lost 1 base and J 11 bases, leaving 12 bases between the germline ends. CDR3 protein: CASSLGSLGVQYF. DNA of the CDR3: TGTGCCAGCAGCTTAGGTTCCCTGGGAGTTCAGTACTTC. The full variable domain, in which reference TRBV11-3 and TRBJ2-4 provide the parts outside the CDR3, is EAGVVQSPRYKIIEKKQPVAFWCNPISGHNTLYWYLQNLGQGPELLIRYENEEAVDDSQLPKDRFSAERLKGVDSTLKIQPAELGDSAVYLCASSLGSLGVQYFGAGTRLSVL.

This clonotype appeared a few times. The chain uses TRBV7-2 and TRBJ1-1; 8 nucleotides agree with TRBD1. The CDR3 is 14 residues long. Germline-derived CDR1 and CDR2 are SGHTA and FQGNSA. The V and J ends lost 7 bases and 1 base, in that order; junction bases with no gene match: 5. The CDR3, as DNA: TGTGCCAGCACCAGAGACAGGGGGAACACTGAAGCTTTCTTT. Its protein is CASTRDRGNTEAFF.

As DNA, the CDR3 is TGCAGTGCTAGAGATGGACAGGGAAATCCCTACGAGCAGTACTTC. As protein: CSARDGQGNPYEQYF. V gene TRBV20-1 combines with J gene TRBJ2-7; 8 bases are a match to TRBD1. CDR3 size: 15 residues. CDR1 is DFQATT, CDR2 SNEGSKA, per germline (reference sequence). Germline trimming cut 0 bases from V and 2 bases from J; bases unmatched to any gene: 6.

This clonotype was found many times. The V call is TRBV12-3 or TRBV12-4, the J call TRBJ2-7; 9 nucleotides align to TRBD1. After removal of 2 bases from V and 4 bases from J, the junction contained 27 bases not matched to a gene. The CDR3 totals 22 residues. CDR3 in DNA: TGTGCCAGCAGTTTAAGGTGGGGCCGGGGACAGGGTTCTGGGTGGCGCCTTTACGAGCAGTACTTC. Translation: CASSLRWGRGQGSGWRLYEQYF.

This clonotype came up a few times. The chain carries TRBV28 and TRBJ2-5, with 7 bases aligning to TRBD2. Germline loops: CDR1 MDHEN, CDR2 SYDVKM. Losses at the gene ends were 3 bases for V and 5 bases for J; bases not matched to a gene: 9. This CDR3 is 15 amino acids long. The CDR3: CASSLARLASETQYF. CDR3 bases: TGTGCCAGCAGTTTGGCCCGACTAGCCTCCGAGACCCAGTACTTC.

Many counts were recorded for this clonotype. The chain couples TRBV9 to TRBJ1-4; 8 nucleotides match TRBD1. Trimming took 4 bases from V and 8 from J; bases not matched to a gene: 16. Germline values: CDR1 SGDLS, CDR2 YYNGEE. The CDR3 is 17 amino acids. The CDR3 bases are TGTGCCAGCAGCACCAGTCCTTTCAGGGGGCGCGGAGAAAAACTGTTTTTT. It is translated as CASSTSPFRGRGEKLFF.

The table lists this clonotype with a few counts. V and J are TRBV13 and TRBJ2-7; tentative D call: TRBD2 (6 bases). Germline-derived CDR1 and CDR2 are PRHDT and FYEKMQ (reference sequence). The CDR3 covers 14 residues. Trimming took 1 base from V and 7 from J, leaving 14 bases between them. In DNA, the CDR3 is TGTGCCAGCAGCTTAGACGGCGGGACGGGGGAGCAGTACGTC. Its translation: CASSLDGGTGEQYV.

This clonotype occurred many times. The rearrangement uses TRBV3-1 and TRBJ2-3; 8 bases agree with TRBD2. This CDR3 spans 14 amino acids. The V segment lost 3 bases and the J segment 4 bases; nucleotides outside the gene matches: 3. Germline V gene data show CDR1 as LGHDT and CDR2 as YNNKEL (reference sequence). In DNA form, the CDR3 reads TGTGCCAGCAGCCATCAGCGGGAGTCAGATACGCAGTATTTT. It is translated as CASSHQRESDTQYF.

This clonotype was seen many times. V and J are TRBV27 and TRBJ2-2; no clear D. The V end lost 0 bases, the J end lost 5 bases, and 7 bases lay between the germline ends. The CDR3 has 14 amino acids. CDR1 and CDR2 (germline): MNHEY, SMNVEV (reference sequence). In nucleotides, the CDR3 is TGTGCCAGCAGTTTATCGGAGCGTACCGGGGAGCTGTTTTTT. Translated: CASSLSERTGELFF.

This clonotype occurred a few times. The chain carries TRBV20-1 and TRBJ2-1; 8 nucleotides line up with TRBD2. V was pared by 2 bases and J by 0 bases, with 15 bases of the junction left unmatched. The CDR3 covers 19 residues. Germline CDR1 DFQATT, CDR2 SNEGSKA (reference sequence). The CDR3 protein is CSARRSTSAYPSSYNEQFF. The CDR3 DNA follows: TGCAGTGCTAGACGGTCGACTAGCGCTTACCCTAGCTCCTACAATGAGCAGTTCTTC.

This clonotype was recorded at least ten times. J is TRBJ2-1 and V is TRBV5-1; 12 positions match TRBD2. The CDR3 runs 17 residues. With 4 bases clipped from V and 1 base from J, the junction kept 6 bases outside the gene matches. Germline V gene sequence: CDR1 SGHRS, CDR2 YFSETQ. The CDR3 DNA follows: TGCGCCAGCAGCCCGGGGACTAGCGGGTTTTCCTACAATGAGCAGTTCTTC. Translating it yields CASSPGTSGFSYNEQFF.

The gene calls are TRBV10-1 and TRBJ2-1, with 9 nucleotides matching TRBD1. CDR3 length: 14 residues. V lost 6 bases and J lost 9; bases outside the gene matches: 9. From germline, CDR1 is WNHNN and CDR2 SYGVQD (reference sequence). CDR3 DNA: TGCGCCAGCAGCCCCGGGACAGGGCGGGGTGAGCAGTTCTTC. It translates to CASSPGTGRGEQFF.

In the case of this clonotype: One end of the junction does not line up with germline, which may come from a read error. The chain recombines TRBV19 with TRBJ1-2; maybe TRBD1 (6 bases). Germline CDR1 reads LNHDA; CDR2 reads SQIVND (reference sequence). CDR3 size: 14 residues. The CDR3 protein is CVSSPDGQHYGYTF. The DNA of the CDR3 is TGTGTCAGTAGCCCAGATGGACAGCACTATGGCTACACCTTC.

This clonotype was seen ten or more times. The chain has TRBV27 and TRBJ2-1; D gene unclear. The CDR3 runs to 13 residues. Germline values: CDR1 MNHEY, CDR2 SMNVEV (reference sequence). Trimming took 1 base from V and 13 from J, leaving 14 bases between them. The CDR3, as DNA: TGTGCCAGCAGTTTATTTCGAGCCGACCCACAGTTCTTC. It is translated as CASSLFRADPQFF.

J is TRBJ2-6 and V is TRBV10-3, with 8 bases lining up with TRBD2. V was clipped by 0 bases and J by 2 bases; unmatched bases: 9. This CDR3 is built from 19 residues. Germline values: CDR1 ENHRY, CDR2 SYGVKD. CDR3 sequence: CAISESRGLGYAGANVLTF. The CDR3 nucleotides are TGTGCCATCAGTGAGTCGCGGGGACTAGGGTATGCTGGGGCCAACGTCCTGACTTTC.

A note on this clonotype: A much larger clone sits a single nucleotide away, making a read error possible. The rearrangement joins TRBV20-1 to TRBJ1-5; TRBD1 might be the D (6 bases). Between the trimmed V and J ends, which lost 0 bases and 5 bases, there was a span of 20 bases. This CDR3 spans 17 amino acids. Looked up from germline, CDR1 is DFQATT and CDR2 is SNEGSKA (reference sequence). In DNA form, the CDR3 reads TGCAGTGCTAGAGACGCATCTTTAGTCAGGGGACATCAGCCCCAGCATTTT. Residues: CSARDASLVRGHQPQHF.

This clonotype was seen repeatedly, ten times or more. The chain has TRBV5-1 and TRBJ2-3; the match to TRBD2 covers 14 bases. Germline V lookup: CDR1 SGHRS, CDR2 YFSETQ. Trimming took 2 bases from V and 6 from J; bases not matched to a gene: 11. The CDR3 length is 18 residues. The CDR3 here is CASSFPRGLAGEVDTQYF. CDR3 nucleotide sequence: TGCGCCAGCAGCTTCCCGCGGGGACTAGCGGGAGAAGTGGATACGCAGTATTTT.

This clonotype was seen repeatedly, ten times or more. The V and J genes are TRBV12-3 or TRBV12-4 and TRBJ2-6; D is ambiguous. CDR3 length: 14 amino acids. Trimming left V 5 bases short and J 2 bases short, with 7 bases between. In DNA form, the CDR3 reads TGTGCCAGCAGTCTGGTTGCTGGGGCCAACGTCCTGACTTTC. As protein: CASSLVAGANVLTF.

The chain couples TRBV10-2 to TRBJ2-7; TRBD1 matches 9 bases. The CDR3 extends over 15 amino acids. The germline V gene has CDR1 WSHSY and CDR2 SAAADI. J gave up 3 bases and V 6 bases, and 9 bases lay outside the gene matches. DNA of the CDR3: TGCGCCAGCAGAGCGCCGGGACAGGGATTCTACGAGCAGTACTTC. The encoded protein is CASRAPGQGFYEQYF.

This clonotype was seen many times. This chain links TRBV6-1 with TRBJ1-4; D might be TRBD1 (5 bases). The V gene's germline CDR1 is MNHNS and CDR2 SASEGT. This CDR3 is 15 amino acids long. V was cut by 6 bases and J by 5 bases, with 16 bases left in between. CDR3 amino acids: CASRATEPGNEKLFF. In DNA form, the CDR3 reads TGTGCCAGCAGAGCGACGGAGCCAGGGAATGAAAAACTGTTTTTT.

This clonotype was detected a few times. The V call is TRBV13, the J call TRBJ2-7, with 10 positions matching TRBD2. Germline values: CDR1 PRHDT, CDR2 FYEKMQ (reference sequence). The CDR3 runs to 13 residues. V dropped 5 bases and J dropped 4; count of bases not matched to a gene: 2. The CDR3 region has the DNA TGTGCCAGCAGCACGACTAGCGGGTACGAGCAGTACTTC. As protein: CASSTTSGYEQYF.

This clonotype has at least ten counts. This chain uses TRBV24-1 with TRBJ1-1, with D unclear. The V end lost 5 bases, the J end lost 0 bases, and 3 bases lay between the germline ends. Germline-derived CDR1 and CDR2 are KGHDR and SFDVKD. The CDR3 loop spans 12 amino acids. CDR3 residues: CATSGLNTEAFF. For the CDR3, the DNA is TGTGCCACCAGTGGTCTGAACACTGAAGCTTTCTTT.

This clonotype was detected a few times. The chain links TRBV7-8 to TRBJ2-1, with TRBD2 as a possible D gene (6 bases). Between the trimmed V and J ends, which lost 2 bases and 6 bases, there was a span of 17 bases. The CDR3 length is 16 residues. CDR1 and CDR2 (germline): SGHVS, FQNEAQ. The CDR3 region has the DNA TGTGCCAGCAGCTTAATAGCGGCCCGAATAGTCAATGAGCAGTTCTTC. Protein product: CASSLIAARIVNEQFF.